The 13 T cell receptor beta chains below all came from one sample that was sequenced in a study of T cells in Graves' hyperthyroidism and ophthalmopathy. TCR beta CDR3 region amplification was performed from RNA transcripts. Using the HTBI primer set, a first-round RT-PCR was run on the TCR CDR3. Each CDR3 protein is one row after TCRdb ran MiXCR on the multiplex PCR reads. The sample shows 550,000 to 800,000 distinct CDR3 sequences, about 18% of them seen only once. Sequencing input: blood. The source is a man aged 45-65 years with Graves' hyperthyroidism.

This clonotype was found many times. V gene TRBV9 combines with J gene TRBJ1-1; D gene unclear. Germline CDR1 and CDR2: SGDLS and YYNGEE. Trimming left V 0 bases short and J 1 base short, with 10 bases between. CDR3 size: 15 residues. This chain's CDR3 is CASSVVTNGNTEAFF. CDR3 DNA: TGTGCCAGCAGCGTAGTAACCAATGGGAACACTGAAGCTTTCTTT. Based on the CDR3 plus reference TRBV9 and TRBJ1-1, the full variable domain is DSGVTQTPKHLITATGQRVTLRCSPRSGDLSVYWYQQSLDQGLQFLIQYYNGEERAKGNILERFSAQQFPDLHSELNLSSLELGDSALYFCASSVVTNGNTEAFFGQGTRLTVV.

The table lists this clonotype with a few counts. This could be a read error, since a much larger clone is one nucleotide away. The CDR3 sequence is CASSIYKTTNEKLLF. For the CDR3, the DNA is TGTGCCAGCAGCATTTACAAGACAACTAATGAAAAACTGCTTTTT. J is TRBJ1-4 and V is TRBV2; no definite D call. The germline CDR1 and CDR2 sequences are SNHLY and FYNNEI. The CDR3 spans 15 residues.

The V gene is TRBV11-2, the J gene TRBJ2-3, with 9 positions matching TRBD2. CDR3 length: 14 residues. Germline CDR1 and CDR2: SGHAT and FQNNGV. V lost 1 base and J lost 9; bases outside the gene matches: 5. The CDR3 sequence is CASSLVTSGDTQYF. DNA of the CDR3: TGTGCCAGCAGCTTAGTGACTAGCGGTGACACGCAGTATTTT. Combining the CDR3 with reference TRBV11-2 and TRBJ2-3 gives the whole variable domain EAGVAQSPRYKIIEKRQSVAFWCNPISGHATLYWYQQILGQGPKLLIQFQNNGVVDDSQLPKDRFSAERLKGVDSTLKIQPAKLEDSAVYLCASSLVTSGDTQYFGPGTRLTVL.

This clonotype showed up many times. The CDR3 bases are TGTGCCAGCAGCCCGAGGACAGGCGGTAGCTACACCTTC. Protein product: CASSPRTGGSYTF. V gene TRBV11-2 combines with J gene TRBJ1-2; 7 positions agree with TRBD1. V dropped 5 bases and J dropped 9; count of bases not matched to a gene: 9. Germline lookup yields CDR1 SGHAT and CDR2 FQNNGV. The CDR3 length is 13 residues. The full variable domain, completed using reference TRBV11-2 and TRBJ1-2, is EAGVAQSPRYKIIEKRQSVAFWCNPISGHATLYWYQQILGQGPKLLIQFQNNGVVDDSQLPKDRFSAERLKGVDSTLKIQPAKLEDSAVYLCASSPRTGGSYTFGSGTRLTVV.

This clonotype was counted between two and nine times. The chain links TRBV7-2 to TRBJ2-1; a possible D gene is TRBD2 (5 bases). The CDR3 consists of 13 residues. The germline CDR1 and CDR2 sequences are SGHTA and FQGNSA. Trimming removed 3 bases from V and 9 bases from J, with 12 bases in between. Here the CDR3 DNA reads TGTGCCAGCAGCTTGACTACTGGGTTTGAGCAGTTCTTC. This encodes CASSLTTGFEQFF.

This clonotype was counted many times. This rearrangement joins TRBV27 to TRBJ2-3; D might be TRBD2 (6 bases). CDR3 length equals 15 residues. The ends were cut back, 7 bases at V and 5 bases at J, with 19 bases in the middle. CDR1 MNHEY and CDR2 SMNVEV come from the germline V gene (reference sequence). The CDR3 DNA reads as TGTGCCAGCAATTTCACGGGAGAATTAGGAGATACGCAGTATTTT. It codes for CASNFTGELGDTQYF.

The J gene is TRBJ2-1, the V gene TRBV12-3 or TRBV12-4; 12 bases agree with TRBD2. CDR3 length: 16 amino acids. V was pared by 1 base and J by 10 bases, with 8 bases of the junction left unmatched. The chain's CDR3 is CASSLGASGRAWEQFF. Written as DNA, the CDR3 is TGTGCCAGCAGTTTAGGGGCTAGCGGGAGGGCCTGGGAGCAGTTCTTC.

A few counts support this clonotype. The chain uses TRBV12-3 or TRBV12-4 and TRBJ2-3, with D hard to call. The CDR3 is made up of 14 amino acids. The V end was cut by 7 bases, the J end by 2 bases, with 13 bases between. Here the CDR3 DNA reads TGTGCCAGCACCCACGGCATCGTCACAGATACGCAGTATTTT. It encodes CASTHGIVTDTQYF.

This clonotype was counted only a few times. This chain connects TRBV7-2 to TRBJ2-3, with TRBD1 as a possible D gene (5 bases). The ends were cut back, 4 bases at V and 1 base at J, with 9 bases in the middle. The CDR3 is made up of 14 amino acids. Looked up from germline, CDR1 is SGHTA and CDR2 is FQGNSA. In nucleotides, the CDR3 is TGTGCCAGCAGCTCTCAGGGTGGCACAGATACGCAGTATTTT. This translates into CASSSQGGTDTQYF. Combining the CDR3 with reference TRBV7-2 and TRBJ2-3 gives the whole variable domain GAGVSQSPSNKVTEKGKDVELRCDPISGHTALYWYRQSLGQGLEFLIYFQGNSAPDKSGLPSDRFSAERTGGSVSTLTIQRTQQEDSAVYLCASSSQGGTDTQYFGPGTRLTVL.

This clonotype was seen a few times. The chain recombines TRBV29-1 with TRBJ1-2; D call uncertain. Germline V gene sequence: CDR1 SQVTM, CDR2 ANQGSEA. V was cut by 2 bases and J by 2 bases, with 3 bases left in between. The CDR3 loop spans 11 amino acids. DNA for the CDR3: TGCAGCGTTGAAACCAACTATGGCTACACCTTC. Protein sequence: CSVETNYGYTF.

The genes are TRBV19 and TRBJ1-2; D is undetermined. Germline values: CDR1 LNHDA, CDR2 SQIVND (reference sequence). The CDR3 runs to 12 residues. V lost 10 bases, J lost 4 bases, and 13 bases lay in between. CDR3 in DNA: TGTGCCACCGGTTCCTATCTCTATGGCTACACCTTC. Amino acid sequence: CATGSYLYGYTF.

This clonotype was counted at least ten times. This sequence joins TRBV12-3 or TRBV12-4 and TRBJ1-5; the D is unclear. The germline V and J ends were trimmed by 3 bases and 5 bases, with 8 bases remaining between them. The CDR3 extends over 13 amino acids. Here the CDR3 reads CASSFAGDQPQHF. The CDR3 DNA is TGTGCCAGCAGTTTCGCGGGAGATCAGCCCCAGCATTTT.

This clonotype was seen repeatedly, ten times or more. V usage is TRBV11-1 and J usage is TRBJ1-1; D call uncertain. Trimming removed 2 bases from V and 0 bases from J, with 7 bases in between. The CDR3 length is 14 residues. Germline CDR1 SGHAT, CDR2 FQDESV (reference sequence). CDR3 residues: CASSLRAVNTEAFF. CDR3 nucleotide sequence: TGTGCCAGCAGCTTAAGGGCAGTGAACACTGAAGCTTTCTTT.